This TCR beta chain was sequenced during a study of human T cells and chemical hapten exposure. After removal of 5 bases from V and 2 bases from J, the junction contained 8 bases not matched to a gene. From germline, CDR1 is MNHNY and CDR2 SVGAGI (reference sequence). The CDR3 loop spans 15 amino acids. Time point described: patch test 1, 2 weeks after DPC sensitization. As to treatment: therapeutic diphenylcyclopropenone sensitization with weekly scalp DPC. This clonotype was counted between two and nine times. A single record per CDR3 protein comes from TCRdb applying MiXCR to the RACE reads. The table shows 95,000 to 150,000 distinct CDR3 sequences, with roughly 13% occurring only once.

The material was whole blood, obtained in connection with sensitization to the hapten diphenylcyclopropenone (DPC). This TCR was recovered from a man aged 18 to 29 with alopecia areata. Some clones in this sample may be carry-over from other donors' samples. The rearrangement uses TRBV6-6 and TRBJ2-5; 7 nucleotides line up with TRBD2. CDR3 protein: CASSRRGEPQETQYF. For the CDR3, the DNA is TGTGCCAGCAGTAGACGGGGGGAGCCTCAAGAGACCCAGTACTTC.